The next 22 T cell receptor beta chains were all read from a single sample in a study of a mutant IDH1 vaccine in newly diagnosed glioma. Time point: baseline, week 1 (first vaccination visit). The treatment denotes: pre-vaccination baseline after standard-of-care therapy. The table came from immunoSEQ multiplex PCR; TCRdb's copy has only in-frame clones and leaves some out. The data contain 75,000 to 100,000 clones, roughly 90% of them singletons. Here the sequenced sample was PBMCs, taken from a glioma patient treated with radiotherapy, temozolomide or both. These receptors came from a woman between 45 and 60 years old with glioma.

The CDR3 sequence is CASSVRNEQFF. In DNA, the CDR3 is TGTGCCAGCTCAGTCCGCAATGAGCAGTTCTTC. The rearrangement uses TRBV18 and TRBJ2-1; no clear D. Germline V gives CDR1 KGHSH, CDR2 LQKENI. The V gene lost 5 bases and the J gene lost 6 bases, with 5 bases spanning the gap. This CDR3 comprises 11 residues. Supplemented by reference TRBV18 and TRBJ2-1, the full variable domain reads NAGVMQNPRHLVRRRGQEARLRCSPMKGHSHVYWYRQLPEEGLKFMVYLQKENIIDESGMPKERFSAEFPKEGPSILRIQQVVRGDSAAYFCASSVRNEQFFGPGTRLTVL.

J is TRBJ1-4 and V is TRBV9, with TRBD1 as a possible D gene (5 bases). The germline CDR1 and CDR2 sequences are SGDLS and YYNGEE. The CDR3 length is 15 residues. V lost 0 bases, J lost 3 bases, and 9 bases lay in between. CDR3 sequence: CASSVEGWANEKLFF. CDR3 in DNA: TGTGCCAGCAGCGTAGAGGGGTGGGCTAATGAAAAACTGTTTTTT.

This chain connects TRBV5-6 to TRBJ2-5; D remains unclear. The CDR3 is 14 residues long. The germline V gene encodes CDR1 SGHDT and CDR2 YYEEEE. The ends were cut back, 1 base at V and 5 bases at J, with 12 bases in the middle. In DNA, the CDR3 is TGTGCCAGCAGCTTGACGGCCGCACGGGAGACCCAGTACTTC. As protein: CASSLTAARETQYF.

About this clone: A read error may produce the germline difference seen at one junction end. This chain uses TRBV7-7 with TRBJ2-7, with TRBD2 as a possible D gene (6 bases). Germline lookup yields CDR1 SSHAT and CDR2 FNYEAQ (reference sequence). There are 14 residues in the CDR3. CDR3 nucleotide sequence: TGTGCTAGCAGCTTAGCGGCCGGTTCCTACGAGCAGTACTTC. It yields the protein CASSLAAGSYEQYF.

The rearrangement uses TRBV19 and TRBJ2-6, with D maybe TRBD1 (5 bases). This CDR3 has 17 residues. Germline V CDR1 and CDR2: LNHDA, SQIVND (reference sequence). V was clipped by 4 bases and J by 1 base, with 14 bases between them. The CDR3 sequence: CASSRELYRSGANVLTF. In nucleotides, the CDR3 is TGTGCCAGTAGTAGAGAGCTTTACAGGTCTGGGGCCAACGTCCTGACTTTC.

This rearrangement joins TRBV9 to TRBJ2-5; 9 bases agree with TRBD2. This CDR3 has 15 residues. Germline CDR1 reads SGDLS; CDR2 reads YYNGEE. J lost 2 bases, V lost 2 bases, and 4 bases had no gene match. CDR3 coding DNA: TGTGCCAGCAGCGTTGCCAGCGGGAGGCAAGAGACCCAGTACTTC. Translated, it gives CASSVASGRQETQYF.

A word on this clone: Relative to the germline gene, one junction end is altered; a read error may explain this. The rearrangement joins TRBV7-7 to TRBJ2-5; 7 bases align to TRBD1. The V gene's germline CDR1 is SSHAT and CDR2 FNYEAQ (reference sequence). The CDR3 runs 15 residues. The CDR3 sequence is CASSPQQGRQETQYF. Here the CDR3 DNA reads TGTGCTAGCAGCCCCCAACAGGGGCGTCAAGAGACCCAGTACTTC. The full variable domain, rest sourced from reference TRBV7-7 and TRBJ2-5, is GAGVSQSPRYKVTKRGQDVTLRCDPISSHATLYWYQQALGQGPEFLTYFNYEAQPDKSGLPSDRFSAERPEGSISTLTIQRTEQRDSAMYRCASSPQQGRQETQYFGPGTRLLVL.

The chain is built from TRBV30 and TRBJ1-5; D ambiguous. In germline, CDR1 is GTSNPN, CDR2 SVGIG (reference sequence). The CDR3 covers 13 residues. The ends were cut back, 2 bases at V and 0 bases at J, with 5 bases in the middle. CDR3 protein: CAWSRTSNQPQHF. DNA for the CDR3: TGTGCCTGGAGTCGGACTAGCAATCAGCCCCAGCATTTT. The variable domain in full, with the rest retrieved from reference TRBV30 and TRBJ1-5, is SQTIHQWPATLVQPVGSPLSLECTVEGTSNPNLYWYRQAAGRGLQLLFYSVGIGQISSEVPQNLSASRPQDRQFILSSKKLLLSDSGFYLCAWSRTSNQPQHFGDGTRLSIL.

The J gene is TRBJ2-1, the V gene TRBV4-2; TRBD2 matches 7 bases. The V gene end was trimmed by 4 bases and the J gene end by 5 bases; junction bases not matched to a gene: 11. The CDR3 length is 16 residues. The germline V gene has CDR1 LGHNA and CDR2 YNFKEQ. The CDR3 nucleotides read TGTGCCAGCAGCCGCGTGAGTCGGGAGGACGACAATGAGCAGTTCTTC. This translates into CASSRVSREDDNEQFF.

The chain is built from TRBV16 and TRBJ2-1; D remains ambiguous. V was cut by 4 bases and J by 2 bases, with 0 bases left in between. CDR3 length equals 11 residues. Germline V CDR1 and CDR2: KGHSY, FQNENV. The CDR3 loop is CASSPYNEQFF. CDR3 coding DNA: TGTGCCAGCAGCCCCTACAATGAGCAGTTCTTC. The whole variable domain, filled in from reference TRBV16 and TRBJ2-1, reads GEEVAQTPKHLVRGEGQKAKLYCAPIKGHSYVFWYQQVLKNEFKFLISFQNENVFDETGMPKERFSAKCLPNSPCSLEIQATKLEDSAVYFCASSPYNEQFFGPGTRLTVL.

V usage is TRBV11-2 and J usage is TRBJ2-3; no clear D gene. Trimming removed 2 bases at V and 0 bases at J, with 9 bases between. CDR1 and CDR2 (germline): SGHAT, FQNNGV. CDR3 length equals 15 residues. Here the CDR3 reads CASSLRLSSTDTQYF. CDR3 nucleotide sequence: TGTGCCAGCAGCTTACGGCTATCTAGCACAGATACGCAGTATTTT.

The chain recombines TRBV27 with TRBJ2-7; D not resolved. The CDR3 is 12 residues long. V dropped 4 bases and J dropped 4 bases, with 8 bases sitting between them. Germline lookup yields CDR1 MNHEY and CDR2 SMNVEV (reference sequence). CDR3 residues: CASSSTRYEQYF. CDR3 DNA: TGTGCCAGCAGTTCAACAAGATACGAGCAGTACTTC.

This chain joins TRBV2 and TRBJ1-5, with 7 bases aligning to TRBD1. With V trimmed by 8 bases and J by 2 bases, 9 bases remained unmatched. The CDR3 has 15 residues. Germline V gives CDR1 SNHLY, CDR2 FYNNEI. This chain's CDR3 is CASGHRGGGNQPQHF. The CDR3 DNA is TGTGCCAGCGGCCACAGGGGAGGAGGCAATCAGCCCCAGCATTTT.

This sequence joins TRBV5-6 and TRBJ1-4, with D unresolved. CDR1 is SGHDT, CDR2 YYEEEE, per germline. This CDR3 contains 14 residues. V was shortened by 0 bases and J by 4 bases, with 7 bases between the two germline ends. As DNA, the CDR3 is TGTGCCAGCAGCTTGGGCTGGCTTAATGAAAAACTGTTTTTT. Its protein product is CASSLGWLNEKLFF.

V gene TRBV11-2 combines with J gene TRBJ2-2; 8 bases agree with TRBD2. This CDR3 is 15 amino acids long. V lost 8 bases to trimming and J lost 4 bases; unmatched junction nucleotides: 9. Germline V gene data show CDR1 as SGHAT and CDR2 as FQNNGV. CDR3 nucleotides: TGTGCCAGCCGCCTGGGGCTAGCGGGCACCGGGGAGCTGTTTTTT. Residues: CASRLGLAGTGELFF.

The chain couples TRBV27 to TRBJ2-2; D possibly corresponds to TRBD2 (6 bases). This CDR3 spans 15 amino acids. Germline V lookup: CDR1 MNHEY, CDR2 SMNVEV (reference sequence). Trimming shortened V by 7 bases and J by 2 bases, and 14 bases separated the two germline ends. CDR3 sequence reads: CASNLPSDNTGELFF. In DNA form, the CDR3 reads TGTGCCAGCAACCTCCCTAGCGATAACACCGGGGAGCTGTTTTTT.

This chain links TRBV7-2 with TRBJ1-5, with 7 bases lining up with TRBD1. V gave up 5 bases and J gave up 1 base; unmatched junction bases: 5. Germline assignment: CDR1 SGHTA and CDR2 FQGNSA. This CDR3 has 15 amino acids. This chain's CDR3 is CASSPRTGSNQPQHF. The CDR3 region has the DNA TGTGCCAGCAGCCCAAGGACAGGCAGCAATCAGCCCCAGCATTTT.

This clone was seen only a few times. CDR3 nucleotide sequence: TGTGCCAGCAGCCAAGGGGGCACAGAAGAGACCCAGTACTTC. This sequence encodes CASSQGGTEETQYF. This chain joins TRBV4-2 and TRBJ2-5; TRBD1 is a possible D gene (5 bases). This CDR3 has 14 residues. The V end lost 1 base, the J end lost 3 bases, and 9 bases lay between the germline ends. Germline V gives CDR1 LGHNA, CDR2 YNFKEQ.

The rearrangement joins TRBV6-6 to TRBJ2-7; no reliable D call. There are 15 residues in the CDR3. Germline V CDR1 and CDR2: MNHNY, SVGAGI (reference sequence). V was pared by 2 bases and J by 2 bases, with 13 bases between. The CDR3 nucleotides are TGTGCCAGCAGTTACCCGGCAGACCGAACCTACGAGCAGTACTTC. It codes for CASSYPADRTYEQYF.

The chain employs TRBV7-8 and TRBJ2-7; D is perhaps TRBD1 (5 bases). The CDR3 consists of 15 residues. CDR1 SGHVS and CDR2 FQNEAQ come from the germline V gene. Between the trimmed V and J ends, which lost 1 base and 1 base, there was a span of 11 bases. For the CDR3, the DNA is TGTGCCAGCAGCTTAGTCGAAGGGGATTCCTACGAGCAGTACTTC. Translating it yields CASSLVEGDSYEQYF. Looking up the rest from reference TRBV7-8 and TRBJ2-7 gives the full variable domain: GAGVSQSPRYKVAKRGQDVALRCDPISGHVSLFWYQQALGQGPEFLTYFQNEAQLDKSGLPSDRFFAERPEGSVSTLKIQRTQQEDSAVYLCASSLVEGDSYEQYFGPGTRLTVT.

V usage is TRBV19 and J usage is TRBJ2-4; 9 bases are shared with TRBD1. CDR3 length: 20 residues. Losses at the gene ends were 5 bases for V and 3 bases for J; bases not matched to a gene: 20. Germline CDR1 reads LNHDA; CDR2 reads SQIVND (reference sequence). CDR3 residues: CASSASTGGDIAYGKNIQYF. The DNA for the CDR3 is TGTGCCAGTAGTGCCTCGACAGGGGGGGACATAGCCTATGGCAAAAACATTCAGTACTTC.

V usage is TRBV27 and J usage is TRBJ1-5; no firm D call. This CDR3 comprises 13 residues. The V end was cut by 6 bases, the J end by 5 bases, with 11 bases between. Germline lookup yields CDR1 MNHEY and CDR2 SMNVEV (reference sequence). CDR3 amino acids: CASSPRWDQPQHF. The CDR3 bases are TGTGCCAGCAGCCCCAGATGGGATCAGCCCCAGCATTTT.